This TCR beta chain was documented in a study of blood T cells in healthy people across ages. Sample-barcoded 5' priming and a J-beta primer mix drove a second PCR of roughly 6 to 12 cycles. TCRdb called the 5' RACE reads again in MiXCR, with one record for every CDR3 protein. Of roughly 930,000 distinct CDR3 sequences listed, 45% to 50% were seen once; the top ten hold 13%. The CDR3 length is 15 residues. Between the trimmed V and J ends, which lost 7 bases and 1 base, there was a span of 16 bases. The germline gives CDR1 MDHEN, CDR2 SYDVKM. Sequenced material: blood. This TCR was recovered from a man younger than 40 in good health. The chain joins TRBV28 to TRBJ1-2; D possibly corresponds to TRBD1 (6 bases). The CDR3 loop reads CASTGGTLYNYGYTF. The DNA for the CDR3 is TGTGCCAGCACCGGGGGGACACTCTATAACTATGGCTACACCTTC.